The 28 T cell receptor beta chains below come from one sample, sequenced in a study of response to subunit inactivated influenza vaccine. TCRdb independently ran MiXCR on the RT-PCR reads; one entry per CDR3 protein. The sample records around 520,000 distinct CDR3 sequences, roughly 12% being singletons. The sequences come from PBMCs from blood, collected on the day of vaccination. The receptors were sampled from a man between 45 and 60 years old who received an inactivated influenza vaccine.

The table lists this clonotype with a few counts. This chain joins TRBV7-2 and TRBJ2-1, with 10 bases aligning to TRBD2. The ends lost 5 bases at V and 6 bases at J; junction bases unmatched: 7. The CDR3 is 15 residues long. CDR1 is SGHTA and CDR2 is FQGNSA in the germline V gene. CDR3 residues: CASSQTSGYLNEQFF. In DNA, the CDR3 is TGTGCCAGCAGCCAGACTAGCGGGTACCTCAATGAGCAGTTCTTC. The full variable domain, with the rest looked up from reference TRBV7-2 and TRBJ2-1, is GAGVSQSPSNKVTEKGKDVELRCDPISGHTALYWYRQSLGQGLEFLIYFQGNSAPDKSGLPSDRFSAERTGGSVSTLTIQRTQQEDSAVYLCASSQTSGYLNEQFFGPGTRLTVL.

The sample holds many counts of this clonotype. The genes are TRBV7-6 and TRBJ2-5; 8 bases map to TRBD2. The CDR3 sequence is 15 residues long. J was trimmed by 3 bases and V by 2 bases; bases with no gene match: 5. CDR1 SGHVS and CDR2 FNYEAQ come from the germline V gene. CDR3 bases: TGTGCCAGCAGCTTAACCGGGACTAGAGAAGAGACCCAGTACTTC. Its protein is CASSLTGTREETQYF.

This chain uses TRBV29-1 with TRBJ1-5, with D perhaps TRBD1 (5 bases). The V and J ends lost 2 bases and 11 bases respectively, with 10 bases between them. Per the germline V gene, CDR1 is SQVTM and CDR2 is ANQGSEA. The CDR3 extends over 11 amino acids. CDR3 sequence reads: CSVESGGTQHF. Written as DNA, the CDR3 is TGCAGCGTTGAATCGGGGGGAACCCAGCATTTT.

This rearrangement joins TRBV20-1 to TRBJ2-3; unclear D gene. The CDR3 runs 14 residues. V was shortened by 3 bases and J by 2 bases, with 12 bases between the two germline ends. The germline V gene has CDR1 DFQATT and CDR2 SNEGSKA (reference sequence). The CDR3 loop reads CSARPRANTDTQYF. The CDR3, as DNA: TGCAGTGCTAGGCCTAGAGCTAACACAGATACGCAGTATTTT.

CDR3 sequence: CASSLADSHTDTQYF. The CDR3 region has the DNA TGCGCCAGCAGCTTGGCCGACAGCCACACAGATACGCAGTATTTT. V and J are TRBV5-1 and TRBJ2-3; D is possibly TRBD1 (5 bases). The CDR3 has 15 residues. Germline-derived CDR1 and CDR2 are SGHRS and YFSETQ. Trimming removed 0 bases at V and 2 bases at J, with 10 bases between.

This clonotype showed up just a few times. The V and J genes are TRBV25-1 and TRBJ1-5, with 7 nucleotides matching TRBD1. CDR1 and CDR2 (germline): MGHDK, SYGVNS. V shed 1 base and J 7 bases; nucleotides not matched to a gene: 4. This CDR3 comprises 14 residues. Written as DNA, the CDR3 is TGTGCCAGCAGTGAATCAGGGGGAAACCAGCCCCAGCATTTT. It specifies CASSESGGNQPQHF.

This clonotype was seen only a few times. The chain is built from TRBV11-2 and TRBJ1-5, with D hard to call. CDR3 length: 13 residues. From germline, CDR1 is SGHAT and CDR2 FQNNGV. V was clipped by 5 bases and J by 3 bases, with 8 bases between them. The chain's CDR3 is CASSQSHNQPQHF. The CDR3 coding sequence is TGTGCCAGCAGCCAGTCCCACAATCAGCCCCAGCATTTT.

The chain carries TRBV25-1 and TRBJ1-2; 7 bases map to TRBD1. This CDR3 comprises 13 residues. The germline gives CDR1 MGHDK, CDR2 SYGVNS. Germline trimming cut 5 bases from V and 3 bases from J; bases unmatched to any gene: 3. CDR3 protein: CASSKGQDYGYTF. For the CDR3, the DNA is TGTGCCAGCAGTAAAGGACAGGACTATGGCTACACCTTC.

This clonotype was counted between two and nine times. The chain couples TRBV2 to TRBJ2-2, with D unresolved. The CDR3 length is 13 residues. Per the germline V gene, CDR1 is SNHLY and CDR2 is FYNNEI. V was clipped by 5 bases and J by 6 bases, with 10 bases between them. The CDR3 here is CASSTGSPGELFF. DNA for the CDR3: TGTGCCAGCAGTACTGGGTCTCCCGGGGAGCTGTTTTTT.

The chain recombines TRBV27 with TRBJ2-7; TRBD2 matches 11 bases. CDR1 MNHEY and CDR2 SMNVEV come from the germline V gene (reference sequence). The junction had 7 bases not matched to a gene; V was cut back by 3 bases and J by 0 bases. This CDR3 contains 17 residues. The CDR3 DNA reads as TGTGCCAGCAGTTTGCTCTCCACTAGCGGGGGCTCCTACGAGCAGTACTTC. It specifies CASSLLSTSGGSYEQYF.

The rearrangement joins TRBV29-1 to TRBJ2-5; 9 bases match TRBD2. The CDR3 loop spans 16 amino acids. J was trimmed by 4 bases and V by 3 bases; bases with no gene match: 12. From germline, CDR1 is SQVTM and CDR2 ANQGSEA. CDR3 sequence (DNA): TGCAGCGTTGACCCCACGACGCGGGGGGGATCAGAGACCCAGTACTTC. Protein: CSVDPTTRGGSETQYF.

This clonotype was recorded many times. The chain uses TRBV20-1 and TRBJ2-5; 10 bases align to TRBD1. Germline V gives CDR1 DFQATT, CDR2 SNEGSKA (reference sequence). The CDR3 has 15 amino acids. With 2 bases clipped from V and 4 bases from J, the junction kept 7 bases outside the gene matches. This chain's CDR3 is CSARSGTGDRETQYF. In DNA, the CDR3 is TGCAGTGCTAGATCGGGGACAGGGGATAGAGAGACCCAGTACTTC.

The J gene is TRBJ2-1, the V gene TRBV12-5, with TRBD2 identical over 9 bases. From germline, CDR1 is LGHNT and CDR2 FRNRAP. With V trimmed by 5 bases and J by 7 bases, 9 bases remained unmatched. The CDR3 totals 15 residues. CDR3 amino acids: CASGPAGTSWNEQFF. The CDR3 DNA follows: TGTGCTAGTGGTCCCGCCGGGACTAGCTGGAATGAGCAGTTCTTC.

This clonotype was seen only once. The J gene is TRBJ2-1, the V gene TRBV20-1, with a weak D call TRBD2 (6 bases). Germline-derived CDR1 and CDR2 are DFQATT and SNEGSKA (reference sequence). The CDR3 has 16 amino acids. Trimming took 3 bases from V and 5 from J, leaving 20 bases between them. Here the CDR3 DNA reads TGCAGTGCTAGTCGGCTCGGAGGGGCTACCAACAATGAGCAGTTCTTC. This codes for CSASRLGGATNNEQFF.

This clonotype has a handful of counts. The J gene is TRBJ2-7, the V gene TRBV29-1; D might be TRBD1 (5 bases). Germline V lookup: CDR1 SQVTM, CDR2 ANQGSEA. The CDR3 sequence is 15 residues long. V lost 7 bases and J 2 bases, leaving 21 bases between the germline ends. CDR3 residues: CSAEPQGLPTYEQYF. CDR3 bases: TGCAGCGCTGAGCCCCAGGGCCTGCCAACCTACGAGCAGTACTTC.

The J gene is TRBJ2-2, the V gene TRBV6-5; D is possibly TRBD1 or TRBD2 (5 bases each). Trimming removed 0 bases from V and 1 base from J, with 9 bases in between. CDR1 MNHEY and CDR2 SVGAGI come from the germline V gene. The CDR3 extends over 16 amino acids. CDR3 region: CASSYSGVWNTGELFF. As DNA, the CDR3 is TGTGCCAGCAGTTACTCGGGGGTTTGGAACACCGGGGAGCTGTTTTTT.

This sequence joins TRBV12-3 or TRBV12-4 and TRBJ2-2; D uncertain. The CDR3 totals 16 residues. Trimming removed 5 bases at V and 7 bases at J, with 20 bases between. CDR3 sequence reads: CASSQPLSLRVGELFF. For the CDR3, the DNA is TGTGCCAGCAGTCAACCCCTTTCCCTTCGAGTCGGGGAGCTGTTTTTT.

This clonotype was seen a handful of times. The chain employs TRBV6-1 and TRBJ2-3, with TRBD2 matching over 14 bases. CDR1 and CDR2 from the germline V gene are MNHNS and SASEGT. The J segment lost 5 bases and the V segment lost 5 bases, leaving 6 bases of the junction unmatched. The CDR3 has 16 amino acids. The CDR3 loop reads CASSRGLAGVVDTQYF. CDR3 nucleotide sequence: TGTGCCAGCAGTCGGGGACTAGCGGGAGTGGTAGATACGCAGTATTTT.

The CDR3 protein is CSASRSSSYNEQFF. The DNA of the CDR3 is TGCAGTGCTAGCCGCTCTAGCTCCTACAATGAGCAGTTCTTC. The V call is TRBV20-1, the J call TRBJ2-1; D not resolved. The CDR3 runs to 14 residues. Trimming took off 3 bases at V and 0 bases at J, with 9 bases between the two ends. Germline lookup yields CDR1 DFQATT and CDR2 SNEGSKA (reference sequence).

This clonotype was recorded a few times. This chain connects TRBV12-3 or TRBV12-4 to TRBJ1-1, with D uncertain. Trimming stripped 2 bases from V and 3 bases from J, with 7 bases between. This CDR3 comprises 13 residues. This chain's CDR3 is CASSLLVDTEAFF. The CDR3 bases are TGTGCCAGCAGTTTACTAGTGGACACTGAAGCTTTCTTT.

J is TRBJ1-1 and V is TRBV5-1, with unresolved D. Germline lookup yields CDR1 SGHRS and CDR2 YFSETQ. The V end lost 3 bases, the J end lost 6 bases, and 12 bases lay between the germline ends. This CDR3 comprises 13 residues. The CDR3 DNA reads as TGCGCCAGCAGCTCCGCAACAGAGGCTGAAGCTTTCTTT. Its translation is CASSSATEAEAFF.

The V call is TRBV20-1, the J call TRBJ1-4, with D maybe TRBD1 (6 bases). The CDR3 sequence is 15 residues long. CDR1 is DFQATT, CDR2 SNEGSKA, per germline (reference sequence). V was cut by 6 bases and J by 2 bases, with 16 bases left in between. The CDR3 nucleotides are TGCAGTGCCCCGAGGGGGGCATGGACTAATGAAAAACTGTTTTTT. This sequence encodes CSAPRGAWTNEKLFF.

The table lists this clonotype with a few counts. The chain is built from TRBV28 and TRBJ2-5; D gene uncertain. CDR3 length: 13 amino acids. In germline, CDR1 is MDHEN, CDR2 SYDVKM. V lost 2 bases to trimming and J lost 5 bases, with 9 bases between them. The CDR3 DNA reads TGTGCCAGCAGTTTAGGCCGCACCGAGACCCAGTACTTC. Protein product: CASSLGRTETQYF.

This clonotype was counted between two and nine times. V is TRBV27 and J is TRBJ2-7; 8 bases agree with TRBD2. The CDR3 consists of 14 residues. The J segment lost 0 bases and the V segment lost 8 bases, leaving 6 bases of the junction unmatched. The germline gives CDR1 MNHEY, CDR2 SMNVEV (reference sequence). CDR3 in amino acids: CASLLREVSYEQYF. The CDR3 nucleotides read TGTGCCAGCCTCTTGCGGGAGGTCTCCTACGAGCAGTACTTC.

This clonotype has ten or more counts. The chain employs TRBV5-6 and TRBJ1-1; D ambiguous. The V end lost 4 bases, the J end lost 1 base, and 5 bases lay between the germline ends. Germline-derived CDR1 and CDR2 are SGHDT and YYEEEE. The CDR3 is 12 amino acids. CDR3 region: CASSLKNTEAFF. Written as DNA, the CDR3 is TGTGCCAGCAGCCTTAAGAACACTGAAGCTTTCTTT. The whole variable domain, remainder taken from reference TRBV5-6 and TRBJ1-1, is DAGVTQSPTHLIKTRGQQVTLRCSPKSGHDTVSWYQQALGQGPQFIFQYYEEEERQRGNFPDRFSGHQFPNYSSELNVNALLLGDSALYLCASSLKNTEAFFGQGTRLTVV.

This clonotype was seen a few times. This chain connects TRBV20-1 to TRBJ1-2; D gene unclear. This CDR3 contains 14 residues. Trimming stripped 4 bases from V and 8 bases from J, with 20 bases between. Germline CDR1 is DFQATT and CDR2 is SNEGSKA (reference sequence). The CDR3 here is CSAIPPPSTGGYTF. The CDR3 DNA reads as TGCAGTGCTATCCCTCCGCCCAGCACGGGAGGCTACACCTTC.

The rearrangement links TRBV7-2 to TRBJ1-2; no reliable D call. Germline V gives CDR1 SGHTA, CDR2 FQGNSA. V dropped 5 bases and J dropped 6 bases, with 13 bases sitting between them. The length of the CDR3 is 13 residues. The CDR3 sequence: CASSRVRADGYTF. The DNA for the CDR3 is TGTGCCAGCAGCCGGGTCCGGGCTGATGGCTACACCTTC.

This clonotype was found many times. This chain uses TRBV4-1 with TRBJ2-7; 7 nucleotides agree with TRBD1. The CDR3 consists of 16 residues. The V gene end was trimmed by 1 base and the J gene end by 7 bases; junction bases not matched to a gene: 13. Germline V CDR1 and CDR2: MGHRA, YSYEKL. The CDR3 reads CASSQGFAGGLREQYF. CDR3 DNA sequence: TGCGCCAGCAGCCAAGGTTTCGCAGGGGGTCTAAGAGAGCAGTACTTC.